This TCR beta chain was captured in a study of regulatory T cells in long-lasting Graves disease (dated by TCRdb to the early 2020s). Notes on the research overall: Patients with newly diagnosed Graves' disease had been on antithyroid drugs for under 3 months. A total of 35 or so samples were covered by TCR sequencing, comprising around 13 persistent and around 20 newly diagnosed Graves' disease patients. Persistent Graves' disease patients were compared with newly diagnosed Graves' disease patients by peripheral blood TCR sequencing and RNA sequencing. The study took place in China and was registered as a clinical trial. The research as a whole found: Compared with newly diagnosed patients, patients with persistent Graves' disease had lower TCR Shannon entropy and fewer highly expanded clones, which suggests clonal expansion. TRBV28, TRBJ1-2 and TRBJ2-5 were preferentially used in persistent disease, while TRBV20-1 and TRBJ2-1 were favored in newly diagnosed disease. The small sample size was acknowledged by the authors as a limitation that may reduce accuracy. Sequencing and analysis were restricted to the TCR beta chain. A larger number of public clonotypes was shared among persistent patients (fewer than 3,000) than among newly diagnosed patients (about 990). Only peripheral blood was studied, because thyroid tissue, the primary lesion, was inaccessible.

Libraries were built with multiplex PCR. Sequencing was carried out with an Illumina HiSeq 4000. To build TCR beta libraries, CDR3 regions were amplified by Arm-PCR using iRepertoire HTBI primers. Before sequencing, the PCR products underwent gel purification. The original pipeline was this. Gene usage analysis of CDR3 amino acid clonotypes used the roughly 60 TRBV and 12 to 15 TRBJ segments found across samples. Filtered high-quality paired reads were merged into contigs using COPE and FqMerger. Contigs were aligned with BLAST to IMGT TRBV, TRBD and TRBJ reference genes, and CDR3 was defined per IMGT. Clonotypes above 0.1% frequency were classified as highly expanded clones. Repertoire diversity was measured by Shannon entropy, and V-J evenness by the Gini coefficient. A clonotype was considered public if more than one individual shared it. TCRdb itself trimmed the public reads at Q25 with fastp, ran MiXCR and retained productive beta chains. Identical CDR3 proteins give one entry, which carries the most common genes and DNA. The V and J calls and clone size come from TCRdb's table, not from the authors' own analysis. The sample has approximately 400,000 distinct CDR3 sequences on record, about 16% of them singletons. The top ten clonotypes cover over 15% of the sample.

As encoded in the germline V gene (reference sequence), CDR1 is PRHDT while CDR2 is FYEKMQ. The CDR3 covers 14 residues, taking in both the cysteine and the phenylalanine. Only the CDR3 region is kept as DNA, spanning 42 bases read in frame from base 1. V and J lose 1 base and 3 bases, and a span of 10 bases separates them. Many counts were recorded for this clonotype. No antigen is known for it. No quality values exist for individual bases; no much larger clone is one base distant. Explained via the paper, the time point label denotes: newly diagnosed GD, antithyroid drugs for less than 3 months. For both TCR sequencing and RNA sequencing, RNA was extracted from PBMCs using TRIzol. The diagnosis of Graves' disease followed American Thyroid Association guidelines. The patients came from an endocrinology department in Xi'an, China. Each patient gave approximately 10 milliliters of peripheral blood, collected in an EDTA anticoagulant tube. Ficoll Paque Plus density gradient separation was used to isolate PBMCs, and no further T cell sorting was done. An Agilent 2100 Bioanalyzer and agarose gel were used to check RNA quality, and a NanoDrop 2000 was used to measure RNA concentration.

These data were also filed under a second study, of T cells in Graves' hyperthyroidism and ophthalmopathy. As noted in the second study: Stable Graves' hyperthyroidism was defined as the absence of progression to ophthalmopathy over 18 months of follow-up. Hyperthyroidism patients were newly diagnosed, with disease duration under 2 months, and aged 18 to 65 years. Exclusion was applied to patients with uncontrolled infections, other autoimmune diseases, pregnancy or lactation. Diagnoses were based on clinical symptoms, serum thyroxine and TRAb, thyroid ultrasound and orbital computed tomography. The first round of RT-PCR for the TCR CDR3 was performed with the HTBI primer set and the Qiagen OneStep RT-PCR kit. Most expanded thyroid clonotypes (frequency above 0.001) were also detected in blood, a finding suggesting that blood repertoires may reflect thyroid immune responses. Ophthalmopathy was separated from stable hyperthyroidism by a 13 V-J signature model, with approximately 89% sensitivity and about 81% specificity obtained in cross-validation and 80%/75% obtained in testing. In validation, the model predicted progression to ophthalmopathy with around 71% sensitivity and around 72% specificity, a median of 6.5 months before onset. TCR V-J signatures able to tell the groups apart were searched for in a discovery cohort of 100 or so patients, of whom fewer than 45 had Graves' ophthalmopathy and roughly 57 had stable Graves' hyperthyroidism. Prospective prediction of ophthalmopathy was tested in an independent validation cohort consisting of under 20 hyperthyroidism patients and some 17 patients who later progressed to ophthalmopathy. The 90 to 100 discovery patients were randomly split 7:3 into training and test sets. In addition, the study compared T-cell repertoires in thyroid tissue and in blood from several Graves' hyperthyroidism patients. After sampling, hyperthyroidism patients received methimazole starting at 30 mg daily, and ophthalmopathy patients received high-dose intravenous methylprednisolone. The libraries were constructed in a second round of multiplex PCR and then size-selected and purified. The libraries were sequenced on an Illumina HiSeq2000 using paired-end 100 bp reads. SOAPnuke was used to process the raw data, with reads discarded if the reads contained adapters or uncalled bases, had a mean Phred below 15, or lacked an exact constant-primer or identifier match. COPE v1.2.5 was used to merge the high-quality paired reads, and each unique nucleotide sequence was defined as a clonotype. MiTCR v1.1 was used to align the clonotypes against IMGT TRBV, TRBD and TRBJ reference segments. The analysis included only V-J combinations with a frequency above 0.0001, which together covered roughly 99% of the repertoires. A TCS score was defined as the ratio between F50 (clonal expansion) and ExV (chaos), using BLOSUM62-based TCRdist between CDR3 peptides within each V-J. Welch's t-statistics and random forest reduced just over 500 V-J features to 13, which were used in a naive Bayes classifier (R e1071). Sample size was not statistically predetermined, and investigators were not blinded to group allocation. According to the paper, TCR Vbeta CDR3 sequencing was carried out on around 140 peripheral blood samples, which came from around 43 ophthalmopathy, around 75 hyperthyroidism and approximately 17 progressor patients.

The sequence links TRBV13 to TRBJ2-7; the D gene assignment is ambiguous. Material: peripheral blood mononuclear cells (PBMCs), obtained at new diagnosis, from a patient treated with antithyroid drugs. This TCR derives from a woman aged 25 to 39 with Graves disease. Donor details come from another sample of the same person, matched by shared clones. This receptor carries the CDR3 CASSLVVADYEQYF. Read as DNA, the sequence is TGTGCCAGCAGCTTAGTGGTAGCAGACTACGAGCAGTACTTC.